These 14 T cell receptor beta chains were all obtained from the same sample, sequenced in a study of TIL therapy for anti-PD-1-resistant metastatic lung cancer. The immunoSEQ assay was v3. Generated by immunoSEQ multiplex PCR, the TCRdb table keeps only in-frame clones and is missing some. The sample has roughly 46,000 clones, approximately 86% seen once. Time point meaning: pre-treatment sample, taken before nivolumab and TIL therapy. Sequences were derived from blood, sampled at baseline. The receptors were sampled from a person aged 25-85 years with non-small cell lung cancer.

The gene calls are TRBV6-6 and TRBJ1-1; the D is unclear. V was pared by 2 bases and J by 7 bases, with 11 bases between. CDR3 length: 13 amino acids. Germline CDR1 and CDR2: MNHNY and SVGAGI (reference sequence). The CDR3 loop reads CASSYPTPVEAFF. DNA of the CDR3: TGTGCCAGCAGTTACCCGACACCTGTTGAAGCTTTCTTT.

This rearrangement joins TRBV24-1 to TRBJ2-3; D gene unclear. The germline V and J ends were trimmed by 1 base and 4 bases, with 2 bases remaining between them. Germline V lookup: CDR1 KGHDR, CDR2 SFDVKD. There are 12 residues in the CDR3. The DNA for the CDR3 is TGTGCCACCAGTGATTTTCCAGATACGCAGTATTTT. Its translation is CATSDFPDTQYF.

The chain couples TRBV28 to TRBJ2-7; TRBD1 matches 8 bases. The CDR3 has 15 residues. V lost 6 bases, J lost 2 bases, and 9 bases stayed unmatched. CDR1 is MDHEN and CDR2 is SYDVKM in the germline V gene. CDR3 region: CASRPETGATYEQYF. The CDR3 region has the DNA TGTGCCAGCAGGCCCGAGACAGGGGCTACCTACGAGCAGTACTTC.

The chain employs TRBV18 and TRBJ1-1; TRBD1 agrees at 7 bases. V lost 1 base, J lost 5 bases, and 10 bases stayed unmatched. The CDR3 loop spans 16 amino acids. CDR1 and CDR2 (germline): KGHSH, LQKENI. CDR3 coding DNA: TGTGCCAGCTCACCACTTCGACAGGGTGTGGAGACTGAAGCTTTCTTT. This translates into CASSPLRQGVETEAFF.

This rearrangement joins TRBV4-3 to TRBJ2-5, with D unclear. The CDR3 runs to 15 residues. The germline V gene encodes CDR1 LGHNA and CDR2 YSLEER. Trimming removed 0 bases from V and 5 bases from J, with 13 bases in between. CDR3 bases: TGCGCCAGCAGCCAAGATAGCCGGGTCGGGGAGACCCAGTACTTC. It yields the protein CASSQDSRVGETQYF.

This chain joins TRBV7-2 and TRBJ2-5; D call uncertain. V was trimmed by 5 bases and J by 4 bases, leaving 11 bases between them. There are 13 residues in the CDR3. Germline V gene sequence: CDR1 SGHTA, CDR2 FQGNSA. DNA for the CDR3: TGTGCCAGCAGCCGGTCCCCGGGAGAGACCCAGTACTTC. Protein product: CASSRSPGETQYF.

This clone appeared a single time. This rearrangement joins TRBV3-1 (or the pseudogene TRBV3-2) to TRBJ2-1, with TRBD2 matching over 10 bases. The germline V gene encodes CDR1 LGHDT and CDR2 YNNKEL (reference sequence). The junction had 4 bases not matched to a gene; V was cut back by 3 bases and J by 2 bases. CDR3 length equals 16 residues. CDR3 in amino acids: CASSQIAGGTYNEQFF. For the CDR3, the DNA is TGTGCCAGCAGCCAGATAGCGGGGGGAACCTACAATGAGCAGTTCTTC.

The sample holds a few counts of this clone. The chain's CDR3 is CASSVALFPDTQYF. DNA for the CDR3: TGTGCCAGCAGCGTGGCACTATTCCCAGATACGCAGTATTTT. The chain carries TRBV27 and TRBJ2-3; D is ambiguous. Between the trimmed V and J ends, which lost 6 bases and 4 bases, there was a span of 14 bases. The CDR3 extends over 14 amino acids. Germline V gene data show CDR1 as MNHEY and CDR2 as SMNVEV (reference sequence).

This clone has only a few counts. The chain carries TRBV24-1 and TRBJ1-5; no reliable D call. From germline, CDR1 is KGHDR and CDR2 SFDVKD. V was trimmed by 4 bases and J by 5 bases, leaving 5 bases between them. This CDR3 has 12 residues. The CDR3 loop is CATSDPYQPQHF. The CDR3 region has the DNA TGTGCCACCAGTGACCCATATCAGCCCCAGCATTTT.

Only one count was recorded for this clone. The chain uses TRBV28 and TRBJ1-2; possibly TRBD1 for D (6 bases). Trimming pared 7 bases from V and 4 bases from J, leaving 19 bases between. CDR3 length: 15 amino acids. The germline V gene has CDR1 MDHEN and CDR2 SYDVKM. CDR3 region: CASIRWGAGGYGYTF. Here the CDR3 DNA reads TGTGCCAGCATCCGCTGGGGGGCAGGAGGCTATGGCTACACCTTC.

The CDR3 nucleotides read TGTGCCACCAGTGATGGGATGTACAATGAGCAGTTCTTC. It encodes CATSDGMYNEQFF. The rearrangement links TRBV24-1 to TRBJ2-1; D is undetermined. V was cut by 3 bases and J by 4 bases, with 6 bases left in between. Looked up from germline, CDR1 is KGHDR and CDR2 is SFDVKD. The CDR3 length is 13 residues.

The chain employs TRBV10-2 and TRBJ1-2, with TRBD1 identical over 8 bases. Losses at the gene ends were 6 bases for V and 5 bases for J; bases not matched to a gene: 2. The CDR3 covers 12 residues. Germline values: CDR1 WSHSY, CDR2 SAAADI. CDR3 region: CASRGQGYGYTF. The DNA of the CDR3 is TGCGCCAGCAGAGGACAGGGATATGGCTACACCTTC.

The chain has TRBV6-1 and TRBJ2-3, with TRBD2 matching over 9 bases. V trimming: 2 bases; J trimming: 1 base; junction bases outside the gene matches: 4. CDR1 and CDR2 (germline): MNHNS, SASEGT. The length of the CDR3 is 16 residues. The CDR3 here is CASSEQSGGRTDTQYF. CDR3 sequence (DNA): TGTGCCAGCAGTGAACAAAGCGGGGGGCGCACAGATACGCAGTATTTT.

This rearrangement joins TRBV7-9 to TRBJ1-1, with 9 nucleotides matching TRBD1. J was trimmed by 10 bases and V by 0 bases; bases with no gene match: 3. The V gene's germline CDR1 is SEHNR and CDR2 FQNEAQ (reference sequence). There are 13 residues in the CDR3. The CDR3 DNA reads TGTGCCAGCAGCTTAGCAGGGGGACAGGGAGCTTTCTTT. Its protein product is CASSLAGGQGAFF.